This TCR beta chain was found in a study of cytomegalovirus exposure and HLA in healthy donors. Study-level background: The 120 or so validation repertoires matched the approximately 700 first-cohort repertoires in platform, a later analysis reported. Study-wide results and limits: Cytomegalovirus status, reportedly, was diagnosed with high specificity and sensitivity by the classifier. There were a few CMV-associated chains whose specificity for CMV antigens was confirmed in vitro. Rarity marked most TCR sequences, yet some public TCRs occurred in many donors.

Worth noting for this clone: Its antigen is still unknown.

The protocol was immunoSEQ multiplex PCR, while the TCRdb copy is restricted to in-frame clones and leaves out a portion. Of approximately 260,000 clones in the sample, more than 75% were seen once. This CDR3 comprises 12 residues. With 2 bases removed from V and 2 bases from J, the gap between germline ends came to 3 bases. Germline V lookup: CDR1 MRHNA, CDR2 SNTAGT. The rearrangement uses TRBV6-4 and TRBJ1-2; D is uncertain. The sequencing input was PBMCs. This TCR derives from a woman aged 30 to 39 in good health and CMV-seropositive. CDR3 bases: TGTGCCAGCAGTGACGGCAACTATGGCTACACCTTC. It specifies CASSDGNYGYTF.